The subject of this entry is one TCR beta chain. Its recognized antigen is unknown. Base qualities are not recorded, but no much larger clone differs from it by a single base. These data are taken from a study of T cell responses to AZD1222 COVID-19 vaccine (dated by TCRdb to about 2021). Background for the entire study: AZD1222 recipients with second doses at about 4 weeks or about 12 weeks were pooled, because spike-specific TCR depth and breadth did not differ between schedules. TCR sequencing was performed for 230 to 250 trial participants, of whom around 200 were given two doses of AZD1222 and approximately 26 were given two doses of MenACWY control vaccine. Trial participants were enrolled by age into 18-55, 56-69 and 70-plus year subgroups, with around 140, 26 and 57 TCR-sequenced participants respectively. Overall study outcomes, separate from this receptor: No day 14 peak-response samples were available, so repertoires were characterized only after the peak T cell response. Epitopes outside the regions mutated in the B.1.351 and B.1.1.7 variants were reportedly recognized by nearly half of the unique spike-specific TCRs. In the small 56-69-year group, the increase in depth fell short of significance, most likely because of low power. Participants were mostly white British and included more females than males, and it was suggested by the authors that clonal diversity may have been underestimated. Conclusions about previously exposed vaccinees are limited because only a handful of AZD1222 recipients were SARS-CoV-2 seropositive at baseline. The whole spike protein was spanned by vaccine-associated CD4 TCRs, and dominant responses were seen in regions 160-218 and 743-854. A significant rise in spike-specific TCR breadth and depth was observed after two AZD1222 doses relative to day 0 and relative to MenACWY recipients.

CDR1 and CDR2 are read off the germline V gene as MGHDK and SYGVNS. Relative to germline, V is missing 7 bases and J is missing 4 bases, with 8 bases of the junction outside any gene match. Counted from cysteine to phenylalanine, this CDR3 has 15 amino acids. Of all the DNA, just the CDR3 is kept, 45 bases in frame from base 1. The time point label corresponds to: baseline before first vaccination. Vaccinee samples were obtained from the UK trials COV001 and COV002, which included a single-blind randomized controlled phase 2/3 trial of AZD1222 (ChAdOx1 nCoV-19) in healthy adults. For TCRbeta chain sequencing, PBMC samples from trial participants were taken at day 0 and at day 28 after the second dose. The CDR3 regions of human TCRbeta chains were subjected to immunosequencing. Per the authors' processing: Repertoire TCRs were matched against a reference library of SARS-CoV-2-specific TCRs generated with the MIRA antigen-specificity platform. Breadth meant the fraction of unique TCRs that were SARS-CoV-2-associated, whereas depth meant the fraction of total T cells that were SARS-CoV-2-associated. Using the MIRA data, each spike-specific TCR was assigned both to the spike region to which the TCR was reactive and to a CD4 or CD8 class. Log10-transformed breadth and depth values were compared by one-way ANOVA with Sidak's multiple comparisons tests. TCRdb stores this immuneACCESS table with in-frame sequences only. Part of the clones is absent; in the studies checked, under half of the shortfall reflects unresolved V genes, and no reason is known for the rest. V and J calls plus clone size are reproduced from that table; the DNA served to infer D and trimming. The table for this sample lists under 40,000 clones; approximately 88% of them were counted only once. The ten most abundant clones make up 5.5% to 8% of the sample.

The rearrangement combines TRBV25-1 with TRBJ2-7, and TRBD1 matches 12 of the central bases. This material consisted of peripheral blood, taken on day 0 of AZD1222 vaccination. This receptor was taken from an adult in good health. The CDR3 is CASTSPGQGAYEQYF. The nucleotide sequence reads as follows: TGTGCCAGCACTTCTCCGGGACAGGGGGCTTACGAGCAGTACTTC.